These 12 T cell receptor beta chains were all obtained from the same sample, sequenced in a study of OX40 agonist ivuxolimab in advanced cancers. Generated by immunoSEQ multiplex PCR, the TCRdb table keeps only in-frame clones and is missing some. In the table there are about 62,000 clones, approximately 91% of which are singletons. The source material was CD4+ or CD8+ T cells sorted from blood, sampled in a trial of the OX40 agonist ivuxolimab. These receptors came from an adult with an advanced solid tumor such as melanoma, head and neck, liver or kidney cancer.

The CDR3 protein is CASSQTSPNNEQFF. In DNA, the CDR3 is TGTGCCAGCAGCCAGACAAGCCCTAACAATGAGCAGTTCTTC. This chain uses TRBV6-6 with TRBJ2-1; unclear D gene. Trimming removed 6 bases at V and 5 bases at J, with 14 bases between. Per the germline V gene, CDR1 is MNHNY and CDR2 is SVGAGI (reference sequence). This CDR3 is built from 14 residues.

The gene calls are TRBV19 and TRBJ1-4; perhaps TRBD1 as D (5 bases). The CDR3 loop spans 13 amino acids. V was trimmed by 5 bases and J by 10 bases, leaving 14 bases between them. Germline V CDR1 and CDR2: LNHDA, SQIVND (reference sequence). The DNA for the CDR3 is TGTGCCAGTAGTTTAGGGGTCTATGGAAAACTGTTTTTT. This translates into CASSLGVYGKLFF.

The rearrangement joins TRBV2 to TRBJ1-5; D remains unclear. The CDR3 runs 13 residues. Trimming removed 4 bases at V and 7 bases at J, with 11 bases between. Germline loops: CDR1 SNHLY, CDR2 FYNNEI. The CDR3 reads CASSVEGAQPQHF. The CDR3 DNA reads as TGTGCCAGCAGTGTGGAGGGAGCCCAGCCCCAGCATTTT.

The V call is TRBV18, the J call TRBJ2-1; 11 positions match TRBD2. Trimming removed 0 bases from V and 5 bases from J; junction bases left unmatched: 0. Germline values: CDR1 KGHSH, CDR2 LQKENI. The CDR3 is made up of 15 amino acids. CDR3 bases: TGTGCCAGCTCACCACCGACTAGCGGGAACAATGAGCAGTTCTTC. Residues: CASSPPTSGNNEQFF.

The chain's CDR3 is CASSYTAGTGDTGELFF. The CDR3, as DNA: TGTGCCAGCAGTTATACCGCCGGGACAGGGGACACCGGGGAGCTGTTTTTT. The V call is TRBV28, the J call TRBJ2-2, with 10 bases aligning to TRBD1. CDR1 is MDHEN, CDR2 SYDVKM, per germline. V lost 4 bases to trimming and J lost 3 bases; unmatched junction nucleotides: 8. The CDR3 spans 17 residues.

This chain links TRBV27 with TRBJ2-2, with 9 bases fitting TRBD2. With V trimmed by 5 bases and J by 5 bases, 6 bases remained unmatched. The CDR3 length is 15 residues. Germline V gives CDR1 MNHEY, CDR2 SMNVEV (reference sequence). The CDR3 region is CASSLSGSKTGELFF. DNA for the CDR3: TGTGCCAGCAGTCTTAGCGGGAGTAAAACCGGGGAGCTGTTTTTT.

The chain's CDR3 is CASSRGTSGSYEQYF. CDR3 bases: TGTGCCAGCAGCCGCGGGACTAGCGGCTCCTACGAGCAGTACTTC. The chain employs TRBV7-6 and TRBJ2-7; TRBD2 aligns across 11 bases. CDR1 and CDR2 from the germline V gene are SGHVS and FNYEAQ. With V trimmed by 5 bases and J by 0 bases, 3 bases remained unmatched. This CDR3 region has 15 residues.

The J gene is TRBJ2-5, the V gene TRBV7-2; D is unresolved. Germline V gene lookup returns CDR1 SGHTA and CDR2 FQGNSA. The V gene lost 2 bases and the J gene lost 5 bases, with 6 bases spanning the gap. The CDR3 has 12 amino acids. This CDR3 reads CASSLSSETQYF. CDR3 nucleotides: TGTGCCAGCAGCTTATCCAGCGAGACCCAGTACTTC.

Here the CDR3 reads CASSLQGASGNTIYF. The CDR3, as DNA: TGTGCCAGCAGCCTACAGGGGGCTTCTGGAAACACCATATATTTT. The chain couples TRBV7-2 to TRBJ1-3, with 9 bases matching TRBD1. The V segment lost 5 bases and the J segment 1 base; nucleotides outside the gene matches: 3. The CDR3 is made up of 15 amino acids. CDR1 SGHTA and CDR2 FQGNSA come from the germline V gene.

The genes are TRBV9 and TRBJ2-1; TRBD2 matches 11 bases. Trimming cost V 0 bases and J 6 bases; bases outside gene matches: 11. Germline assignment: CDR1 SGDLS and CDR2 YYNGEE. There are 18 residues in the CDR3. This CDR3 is CASSVEGTSGVFANEQFF. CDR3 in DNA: TGTGCCAGCAGCGTAGAAGGGACTAGCGGTGTCTTCGCCAATGAGCAGTTCTTC.

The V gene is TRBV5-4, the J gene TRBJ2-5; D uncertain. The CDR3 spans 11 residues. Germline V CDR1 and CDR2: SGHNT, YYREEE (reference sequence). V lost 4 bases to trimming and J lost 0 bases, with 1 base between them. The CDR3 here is CASSDQETQYF. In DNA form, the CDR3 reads TGTGCCAGCAGCGACCAAGAGACCCAGTACTTC.

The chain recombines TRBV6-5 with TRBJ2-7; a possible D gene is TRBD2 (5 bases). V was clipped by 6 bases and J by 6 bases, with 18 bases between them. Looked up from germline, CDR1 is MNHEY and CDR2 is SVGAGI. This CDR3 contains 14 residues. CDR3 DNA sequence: TGTGCCAGCAGCAAAACACCGGCGGGCCCCGAGCAGTACTTC. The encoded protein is CASSKTPAGPEQYF.